This TCR beta chain was profiled in a study of blood T cell repertoires in COVID-19. Whole-study context: Sources were T cells, B-cell-depleted T cells, or PBMCs; the material itself was cDNA or gDNA.

Sequencing was performed with immunoSEQ multiplex PCR; in TCRdb, only in-frame clones are kept and a portion is missing. The table includes under 150,000 clones, roughly 80% detected once. Germline V gene lookup returns CDR1 MNHEY and CDR2 SVGAGI. The J segment lost 9 bases and the V segment lost 8 bases, leaving 13 bases of the junction unmatched. The CDR3 runs to 14 residues. Sequenced: peripheral blood. V is TRBV6-5 and J is TRBJ2-4; 7 nucleotides agree with TRBD1. This TCR was sampled from a man between 50 and 59 years old with acute or convalescent COVID-19. The CDR3 nucleotides are TGTGCCAGCGCTAAACGACAGGGCTCAGGCATTCAGTACTTC. This sequence encodes CASAKRQGSGIQYF.